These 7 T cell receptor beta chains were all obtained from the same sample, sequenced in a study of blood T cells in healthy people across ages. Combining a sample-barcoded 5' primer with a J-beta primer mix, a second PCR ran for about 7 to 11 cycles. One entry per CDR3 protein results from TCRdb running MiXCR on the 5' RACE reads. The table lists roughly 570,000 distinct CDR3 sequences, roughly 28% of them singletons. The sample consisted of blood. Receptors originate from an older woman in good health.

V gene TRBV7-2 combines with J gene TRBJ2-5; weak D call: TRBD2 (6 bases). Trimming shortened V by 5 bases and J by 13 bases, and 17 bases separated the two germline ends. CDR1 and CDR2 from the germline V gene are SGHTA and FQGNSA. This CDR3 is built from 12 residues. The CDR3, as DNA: TGTGCCAGCAGCCTCACTAGCAAACCCCCGTACTTC. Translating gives CASSLTSKPPYF.

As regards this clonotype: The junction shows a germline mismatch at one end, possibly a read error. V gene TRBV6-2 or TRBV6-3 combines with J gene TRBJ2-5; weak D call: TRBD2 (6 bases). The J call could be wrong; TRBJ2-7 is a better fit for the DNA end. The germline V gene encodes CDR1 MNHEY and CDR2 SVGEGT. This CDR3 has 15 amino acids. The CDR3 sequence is CASGYSTTRSNEQYF. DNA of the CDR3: TGTGCCAGCGGTTACTCCACGACTAGGTCTAACGAGCAGTACTTC.

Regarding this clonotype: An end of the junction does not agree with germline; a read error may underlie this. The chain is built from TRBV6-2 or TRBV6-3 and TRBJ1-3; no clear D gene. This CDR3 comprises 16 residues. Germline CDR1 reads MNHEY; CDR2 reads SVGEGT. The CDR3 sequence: CASRPTGITSGNIIYF. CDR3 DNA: TGTGCCAGCAGACCTACCGGGATCACCTCTGGAAACATCATATATTTT.

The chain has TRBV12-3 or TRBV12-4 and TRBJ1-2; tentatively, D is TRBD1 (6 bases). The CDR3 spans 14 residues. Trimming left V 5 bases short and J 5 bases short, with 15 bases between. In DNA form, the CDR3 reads TGTGCCAGCAGTCCCCTGACAGGAGGGTATGGCTACACCTTC. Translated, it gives CASSPLTGGYGYTF.

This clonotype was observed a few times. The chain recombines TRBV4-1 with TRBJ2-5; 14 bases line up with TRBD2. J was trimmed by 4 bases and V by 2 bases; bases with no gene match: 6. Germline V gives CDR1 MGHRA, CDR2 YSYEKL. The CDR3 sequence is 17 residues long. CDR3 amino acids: CASSQPGLAGAGETQYF. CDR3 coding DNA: TGCGCCAGCAGCCAACCGGGACTAGCGGGGGCTGGAGAGACCCAGTACTTC.

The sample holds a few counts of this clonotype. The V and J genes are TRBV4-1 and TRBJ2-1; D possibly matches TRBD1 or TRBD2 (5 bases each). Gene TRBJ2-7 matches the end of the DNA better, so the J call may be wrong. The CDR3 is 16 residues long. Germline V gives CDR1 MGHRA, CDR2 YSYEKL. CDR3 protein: CASSQDTGTLPYEQYF. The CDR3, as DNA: TGCGCCAGCAGCCAAGATACCGGGACGTTACCCTACGAGCAGTACTTC.

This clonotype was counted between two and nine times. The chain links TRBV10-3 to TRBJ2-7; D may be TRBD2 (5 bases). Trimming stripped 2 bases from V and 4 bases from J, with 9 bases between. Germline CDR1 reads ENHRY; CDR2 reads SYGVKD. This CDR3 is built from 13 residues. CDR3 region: CAISEGLQYEQYF. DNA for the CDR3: TGTGCCATCAGTGAGGGACTGCAGTACGAGCAGTACTTC.